This T cell receptor (beta chain) appears in the sequencing data of a study of CD8 T cells in ankylosing spondylitis. TCRdb used MiXCR to reprocess the 5' RACE reads, holding one entry per CDR3 protein. The sample carries hundreds of thousands of distinct CDR3 sequences, 20% to 25% recorded once. The CDR3 has 16 residues. Looked up from germline, CDR1 is SNHLY and CDR2 is FYNNEI. V was trimmed by 1 base and J by 1 base, leaving 8 bases between them. This clonotype was seen more than once but under ten times. The TCR comes from a male donor with ankylosing spondylitis or in good health (not recorded which). This chain connects TRBV2 to TRBJ1-6; D is undetermined. Sequenced: blood, either unsorted or a sorted T cell fraction (not recorded which). The CDR3 nucleotides are TGTGCCAGCAGTGAAGGGTTAAGTTCCTATAATTCACCCCTCCACTTT. The encoded protein is CASSEGLSSYNSPLHF.